A selection of T cell receptor beta chains follows, all from one sample in a study of blood T cells in healthy people across ages. MiXCR, applied by TCRdb to the 5' RACE reads, yields one record per CDR3 protein. This sample has fewer than 2,000,000 distinct CDR3 sequences, with around 35% found just once. The sample was blood. The receptor source for this set is a woman aged 25 to 39 in good health. Each CDR3 is given with its conserved first and last residue. The order of the fields is D gene, V gene, J gene, clone size, CDR3 protein, CDR3 DNA. A D gene is named only where the DNA matches it firmly. Rows may omit the clone size; those that give it use once, few, many or a size class.

TRBD2,TRBV4-1,TRBJ2-3,-,CASSQSGRATDTQYF,TGCGCCAGCAGCCAGAGCGGGAGAGCCACAGATACGCAGTATTTT
TRBD2,TRBV3-1,TRBJ2-5,few,CASSHPAGGAETQYF,TGTGCCAGCAGCCACCCAGCGGGAGGGGCGGAGACCCAGTACTTC
TRBD1,TRBV30,TRBJ1-2,-,CALTGNYGYTF,TGTGCCTTGACAGGGAACTATGGCTACACCTTC
TRBD2,TRBV29-1,TRBJ2-7,-,CSVIGVAGLTGNEQYF,TGCAGCGTTATCGGGGTAGCGGGGCTCACGGGGAATGAGCAGTACTTC
TRBD1,TRBV4-1,TRBJ2-1,-,CAGSYGQGPYNEQFF,TGCGCCGGCAGCTACGGACAGGGGCCCTACAATGAGCAGTTCTTC
-,TRBV5-1,TRBJ1-1,-,CASSVSGSGTEAFF,TGCGCCAGCAGCGTTTCCGGGTCGGGGACTGAAGCTTTCTTT
TRBD2,TRBV30,TRBJ2-5,few,CAWIAGGRETQYF,TGTGCCTGGATAGCGGGAGGTAGAGAGACCCAGTACTTC
TRBD2,TRBV15,TRBJ2-1,-,CATSTGTSGGYNEQFF,TGTGCCACCAGCACCGGGACTAGCGGGGGGTACAATGAGCAGTTCTTC
TRBD1,TRBV15,TRBJ2-1,-,CATSVGTGTGEQFF,TGTGCCACCAGCGTCGGGACAGGGACGGGTGAGCAGTTCTTC
TRBD2,TRBV7-2,TRBJ2-3,many,CASSLGGATDTQYF,TGTGCCAGCAGTCTCGGGGGGGCAACAGATACGCAGTATTTT
-,TRBV6-1,TRBJ1-1,-,CASSENSGYTEAFF,TGTGCCAGCAGTGAAAACTCAGGGTACACTGAAGCTTTCTTT
-,TRBV28,TRBJ1-2,few,CASRRGRGSGYTF,TGTGCCAGCAGGAGGGGCAGGGGTTCAGGCTACACCTTC
TRBD2,TRBV5-1,TRBJ2-3,-,CASSLARAGGADTQYF,TGCGCCAGCAGCTTGGCCCGAGCGGGAGGGGCAGATACGCAGTATTTT
TRBD1,TRBV4-1,TRBJ1-4,-,CASSQYQQGARTNEKLFF,TGCGCCAGCAGCCAATATCAACAGGGGGCGCGAACTAATGAAAAACTGTTTTTT
TRBD1,TRBV30,TRBJ2-7,-,CAWSPGTGAEQYF,TGTGCCTGGAGTCCCGGGACAGGGGCCGAGCAGTACTTC
TRBD1,TRBV27,TRBJ2-3,-,CASSPGQGETDTQYF,TGTGCCAGCAGTCCCGGACAGGGGGAGACAGATACGCAGTATTTT
-,TRBV4-1,TRBJ1-4,few,CASSPIGVGNEKLFF,TGCGCCAGCAGCCCCATTGGGGTCGGCAATGAAAAACTGTTTTTT
TRBD2,TRBV5-1,TRBJ2-1,-,CASSFLPGLAGDQSSYNEQFF,TGCGCCAGCAGCTTTCTACCGGGACTAGCGGGGGACCAGAGCTCCTACAATGAGCAGTTCTTC
-,TRBV12-3/TRBV12-4,TRBJ1-1,few,CATQGGGTEAFF,TGTGCCACCCAAGGCGGGGGTACTGAAGCTTTCTTT
-,TRBV12-3/TRBV12-4,TRBJ2-7,-,CASSFGVVGSYEQYF,TGTGCCAGCAGTTTTGGGGTGGTGGGCTCCTACGAGCAGTACTTC
TRBD2,TRBV4-2,TRBJ2-2,-,CASSPSLAGGTGELFF,TGTGCCAGCAGCCCGTCCCTAGCGGGAGGCACCGGGGAGCTGTTTTTT
TRBD1,TRBV12-3/TRBV12-4,TRBJ1-1,-,CASRTGTGGITEAFF,TGTGCCAGCAGGACCGGGACAGGGGGAATCACTGAAGCTTTCTTT
TRBD1,TRBV7-3,TRBJ2-3,-,CASSPRGLTDTRYF,TGTGCCAGCAGCCCCAGGGGGCTTACAGATACGCGGTATTTT
-,TRBV5-6,TRBJ2-7,few,CASSFSMEVYEQYF,TGTGCCAGCAGCTTTTCCATGGAAGTGTACGAGCAGTACTTC
TRBD2,TRBV7-4,TRBJ2-4,-,CTSSFRARLAWTKNIQYF,TGTACCAGCAGCTTCCGAGCCCGACTAGCTTGGACCAAAAACATTCAGTACTTC
TRBD2,TRBV11-2,TRBJ2-1,few,CASSLEGGGAHEQFF,TGTGCCAGCAGCTTAGAGGGCGGGGGGGCCCATGAGCAGTTCTTC
-,TRBV4-2,TRBJ2-6,-,CASSLVGRTGANVLTF,TGTGCCAGCAGCCTGGTTGGGAGGACTGGGGCCAACGTCCTGACTTTC
TRBD1,TRBV20-1,TRBJ1-6,many,CSASTSGTGGEAVNSPLHF,TGCAGTGCTAGCACTTCCGGGACAGGGGGCGAAGCGGTTAATTCACCCCTCCACTTT
TRBD2,TRBV7-2,TRBJ2-1,few,CASSPQRLAGVGNEQFF,TGTGCCAGCAGCCCCCAACGACTAGCGGGAGTTGGCAATGAGCAGTTCTTC
TRBD2,TRBV28,TRBJ2-1,-,CASSTWTSGKESSYNEQFF,TGTGCCAGCAGTACCTGGACTAGCGGAAAGGAAAGCTCCTACAATGAGCAGTTCTTC
-,TRBV6-6,TRBJ1-2,many,CASSLRGGYTF,TGTGCCAGCAGTTTGCGGGGTGGCTACACCTTC
-,TRBV29-1,TRBJ1-2,-,CSARTVDGYTF,TGCAGCGCCAGGACAGTAGATGGCTACACCTTC
-,TRBV20-1,TRBJ2-3,-,CSARDIGGSTDTQYF,TGCAGTGCTAGAGATATCGGAGGGAGCACAGATACGCAGTATTTT
-,TRBV2,TRBJ2-3,-,CASTKTGRADTQYF,TGTGCCAGCACTAAGACCGGGCGGGCAGATACGCAGTATTTT
-,TRBV19,TRBJ1-1,few,CASSPLLTAFNTEAFF,TGTGCCAGTAGTCCACTCCTGACAGCCTTCAACACTGAAGCTTTCTTT
-,TRBV6-1,TRBJ2-1,-,CASSEVDSSYNEQFF,TGTGCCAGCAGTGAAGTCGACAGCTCCTACAATGAGCAGTTCTTC
-,TRBV19,TRBJ1-4,once,CASSIGRGRTNEKLFF,TGTGCCAGTAGTATTGGCAGGGGCAGAACTAATGAAAAACTGTTTTTT
TRBD1,TRBV20-1,TRBJ1-1,-,CSAQTQGAVAFF,TGCAGTGCTCAGACACAGGGGGCGGTCGCTTTCTTT
-,TRBV27,TRBJ2-1,few,CASSPYRYNEQFF,TGTGCCAGCAGTCCGTACAGGTACAATGAGCAGTTCTTC
TRBD2,TRBV20-1,TRBJ2-5,-,CSAVHQTSGRETQYF,TGCAGTGCTGTCCACCAGACTAGCGGGAGAGAGACCCAGTACTTC
TRBD1,TRBV7-9,TRBJ1-2,-,CASSTRQGQLNYGYTF,TGTGCCAGCAGCACGCGCCAGGGACAGCTAAACTATGGCTACACCTTC
-,TRBV7-6,TRBJ1-5,-,CASSLEMGNRDQPQHF,TGTGCCAGCAGCTTAGAAATGGGAAACAGGGATCAGCCCCAGCATTTT
TRBD2,TRBV11-1,TRBJ2-3,-,CASRAAGGGTDTQYF,TGTGCCAGCAGGGCAGCGGGAGGAGGCACAGATACGCAGTATTTT
TRBD2,TRBV28,TRBJ2-7,-,CASTREPTYEQYF,TGTGCCAGCACGCGGGAGCCTACCTACGAGCAGTACTTC
-,TRBV28,TRBJ1-5,-,CASTFKASNQPQHF,TGTGCCAGCACCTTTAAGGCGAGCAATCAGCCCCAGCATTTT
-,TRBV28,TRBJ2-3,-,CASSARQDSTDTQYF,TGTGCCAGCAGTGCCCGACAGGACAGCACAGATACGCAGTATTTT
-,TRBV5-5,TRBJ1-5,-,CASSFGIPSNNQPQHF,TGTGCCAGCAGCTTCGGCATCCCTAGCAACAATCAGCCCCAGCATTTT
TRBD1,TRBV14,TRBJ1-4,-,CASSQAGRGQDYEKLFF,TGTGCCAGCAGCCAAGCGGGACGGGGACAGGACTATGAAAAACTGTTTTTT
TRBD2,TRBV7-6,TRBJ2-3,many,CASTLNGGGLADTQYF,TGTGCCAGTACCTTAAACGGCGGGGGATTGGCAGATACGCAGTATTTT
-,TRBV20-1,TRBJ1-1,few,CSASLGSSGPEAFF,TGCAGTGCTAGCCTGGGCAGTTCGGGCCCTGAAGCTTTCTTT